Each of the 12 T cell receptor beta chains below was sequenced from the same sample in a study of identical twins. Each CDR3 protein is one row after TCRdb ran MiXCR on the 5' RACE reads. The table lists roughly 540,000 distinct CDR3 sequences, around 20% of them singletons. A further study also used this sample, focusing on T cells expressing NK-cell markers.

Material for sequencing was CD4+ T cells sorted from blood. These receptors all come from a young woman in good health.

There are a few counts of this clonotype. The chain uses TRBV2 and TRBJ2-5; D not certain. There are 12 residues in the CDR3. Germline CDR1 and CDR2: SNHLY and FYNNEI. V was trimmed by 6 bases and J by 5 bases, leaving 10 bases between them. The CDR3 nucleotides are TGTGCCAGCAGCTCAGAGGTTGAGACCCAGTACTTC. Residues: CASSSEVETQYF.

This clonotype has just a few counts. CDR3 DNA sequence: TGTGCCAGCAGTTACATCGGGACTAGCGGGATGCAATACTCCTACAATGAGCAGTTCTTC. Amino acids: CASSYIGTSGMQYSYNEQFF. This chain links TRBV6-2 or TRBV6-3 with TRBJ2-1; 13 bases fit TRBD2. Trimming cost V 2 bases and J 0 bases; bases outside gene matches: 10. From germline, CDR1 is MNHEY and CDR2 SVGEGT. The CDR3 runs to 20 residues.

The chain employs TRBV23-1 and TRBJ2-7, with D possibly being TRBD2 (6 bases). TRBV23-1 belongs to the ORF category, with a function that is uncertain. This CDR3 is 10 amino acids long. V was clipped by 4 bases and J by 9 bases, with 7 bases between them. Here the CDR3 reads CASSRDSQYF. In nucleotides, the CDR3 is TGCGCCAGCAGTCGGGACTCGCAGTACTTC.

The rearrangement uses TRBV6-1 and TRBJ2-1, with D perhaps matching TRBD2 (5 bases). Germline CDR1 MNHNS, CDR2 SASEGT. The CDR3 totals 15 residues. The V end was cut by 10 bases, the J end by 5 bases, with 21 bases between. As DNA, the CDR3 is TGTGCCACCGCACGCGGGCCTGTTGGTAACAATGAGCAGTTCTTC. Its translation: CATARGPVGNNEQFF.

This clonotype was detected only a few times. The chain is built from TRBV5-4 and TRBJ2-1, with a tentative D call TRBD2 (6 bases). Trimming pared 0 bases from V and 13 bases from J, leaving 23 bases between. The CDR3 extends over 16 amino acids. Germline CDR1 and CDR2: SGHNT and YYREEE (reference sequence). Written as DNA, the CDR3 is TGTGCCAGCAGCTTGGCGGCAGACCCGTCGGGAGAAAATCAGTTCTTC. It codes for CASSLAADPSGENQFF.

The V gene is TRBV4-1, the J gene TRBJ1-2, with D maybe TRBD1 (6 bases). Germline V gene lookup returns CDR1 MGHRA and CDR2 YSYEKL. The CDR3 runs 14 residues. Trimming left V 4 bases short and J 4 bases short, with 13 bases between. For the CDR3, the DNA is TGCGCCAGCAGCCCCACGACGGGGGCCTATGGCTACACCTTC. This codes for CASSPTTGAYGYTF.

The chain recombines TRBV20-1 with TRBJ2-1; no definite D call. The CDR3 extends over 14 amino acids. The V end was cut by 0 bases, the J end by 3 bases, with 9 bases between. Germline-derived CDR1 and CDR2 are DFQATT and SNEGSKA (reference sequence). The CDR3 bases are TGCAGTGCTAGAGAATTGGGCAACTACAATGAGCAGTTCTTC. It is translated as CSARELGNYNEQFF.

The chain has TRBV3-1 and TRBJ2-1; D unresolved. V was pared by 1 base and J by 5 bases, with 6 bases between. This CDR3 is 13 amino acids long. CDR1 and CDR2 from the germline V gene are LGHDT and YNNKEL (reference sequence). The CDR3 region is CASSQGGNNEQFF. In nucleotides, the CDR3 is TGTGCCAGCAGCCAAGGGGGAAACAATGAGCAGTTCTTC.

This sequence joins TRBV10-3 and TRBJ2-7; D tentatively reads TRBD1 or TRBD2 (5 bases each). CDR3 length: 12 residues. Germline values: CDR1 ENHRY, CDR2 SYGVKD. The V gene lost 6 bases and the J gene lost 5 bases, with 11 bases spanning the gap. CDR3 nucleotides: TGTGCCATCAGGGCAGGGACGGACGAGCAGTACTTC. This gives the protein CAIRAGTDEQYF.

The chain links TRBV5-1 to TRBJ2-1; D is unresolved. This CDR3 is 11 amino acids long. The V end was cut by 6 bases, the J end by 6 bases, with 7 bases between. CDR1 is SGHRS and CDR2 is YFSETQ in the germline V gene. This chain's CDR3 is CASTRANEQFF. The CDR3 nucleotides are TGCGCCAGCACAAGGGCCAATGAGCAGTTCTTC.

In this sample, this clonotype turned up a few times. The chain carries TRBV12-3 or TRBV12-4 and TRBJ2-7; TRBD1 matches 9 bases. The ends lost 4 bases at V and 3 bases at J; junction bases unmatched: 10. This CDR3 has 16 amino acids. For the CDR3, the DNA is TGTGCCAGCAGTTCCTCGCCGGGACAGGGACGCTACGAGCAGTACTTC. This gives the protein CASSSSPGQGRYEQYF.

This clonotype has a handful of counts. The chain links TRBV10-3 to TRBJ2-1; 12 bases map to TRBD2. The CDR3 length is 14 residues. Germline V gives CDR1 ENHRY, CDR2 SYGVKD. J lost 5 bases, V lost 8 bases, and 4 bases had no gene match. The CDR3 spells CAIGRLAGDNEQFF. In nucleotides, the CDR3 is TGTGCCATCGGTAGACTAGCGGGAGACAATGAGCAGTTCTTC.